Detailed here is one T cell receptor beta chain. In this sample, this clone turned up once. What this receptor recognizes is not known. No base quality values were provided; no much bigger clone lies one nucleotide off. This sample is drawn from a study of cytotoxic CD8 clonotypes in ibrutinib-treated CLL (dated by TCRdb to 2020 to 2022). With regard to the full study: In this cohort, some 14 patients were treatment-naive and about ten were relapsed/refractory, while roughly 17 had unmutated IGHV. Cryopreserved peripheral blood mononuclear cells were obtained prior to treatment, at the time of response, and at either disease progression or sustained remission. Partial responses were observed in 24 patients and complete responses in 2; after a median follow-up of around 64 months, remission was maintained in 15 or so patients and progression was observed in roughly twelve. Samples at response were collected after a median of about 11 months of treatment, with a range of roughly 6 to 36 months. Longitudinal samples were obtainable from about 30% of the roughly 90 participants in the trial. An average of roughly 270,000 productive templates and tens of thousands of productive rearrangements was obtained per sample. Every sample from remission and from progressive disease was obtained while the patients were still on ibrutinib.

On a MiSeq, deep resolution sequencing aimed for a depth between 1 in 1 million and 1 in 200,000 T cells, with each clonotype covered approximately 9.2x on average. TCR beta libraries were generated with the immunoSEQ hsTCRB Kit. The paper's processing steps were these. The data were analyzed with ImmunoSEQ Analyzer and ImmunoSEQ Data Assistant, and V, D and J gene assignments followed IMGT definitions. Clonality, which ranges from 0 to 1, was calculated as one minus the normalized Shannon entropy of productive rearrangement frequencies. Only overrepresented clonotypes making up at least 0.05% of each patient's repertoire were included in the public clonotype analysis. Repertoires from thirteen age-matched healthy donors in immuneACCESS were used as clonality controls. TCRdb took over this immuneACCESS table, retaining in-frame rearrangements with V and J assigned. Such tables are incomplete; in checked studies, under half of the missing clones stem from an unresolved V gene, and the remainder is unexplained. The DNA was the basis for D and trimming; V, J and clone size are from that table. The sample records 130,000 to 150,000 clones, about 79% of which are singletons. About 13% of the sample is held by the ten biggest clonotypes.

Summary of the overall study and its limitations: At ibrutinib response clonality went up, during sustained remission it held steady, and at progression it dropped back toward baseline. At baseline, clonality was higher than in age-matched healthy donors and showed a strong correlation with circulating CD8+ T-cell counts. Sampling times were not matched between sustained-remission and progressing patients, and lymph node repertoires were not studied. Public clonotypes were rare and either shrank or stayed stable during treatment, and the rise in clonality at ibrutinib response reflected expansion of private clonotypes.

V is pared back by 6 bases and J by 7 bases, with 13 bases lying between the germline termini. CDR1 and CDR2 are read off the germline V gene as SNHLY and FYNNEI. The CDR3 sequence holds 13 residues, the cysteine and phenylalanine included. Of the read, only the CDR3 DNA is kept; its 39 bases are in frame from base 1. Sample time point, as interpreted from the label and publication: approximately eleven months on ibrutinib. For TCR beta library preparation, around 2 micrograms of genomic DNA were isolated from cryopreserved PBMCs. Longitudinal blood samples from CLL patients receiving ibrutinib monotherapy were subjected to high-throughput TCR beta sequencing. The patients were enrolled in a single-center, open-label phase 2 trial of ibrutinib monotherapy.

This clonotype originated in a human donor with chronic lymphocytic leukemia. The sample consisted of PBMCs, taken after 12 months of ibrutinib treatment. The chain joins TRBV2 to TRBJ2-1, and possibly TRBD2, on 5 matching bases. The DNA sequence is given as TGTGCCAGCAGAAAGCGGCAGCTAAATGAGCAGTTCTTC. Its protein product is CASRKRQLNEQFF.